Sequencing of this T cell receptor beta chain was carried out in a study of vaccination and CD4 T cells after COVID-19. The CDR3 is 13 amino acids. Germline V gene lookup returns CDR1 MDHEN and CDR2 SYDVKM. Trimming stripped 3 bases from V and 4 bases from J, with 9 bases between. Treatment meaning: roughly 10-day PBMC culture with coronavirus spike peptide pools or control peptides (ViraFEST assay). An Oncomine TCR Beta short-read assay was used to sequence the DNA from cultured CD4+ T cells. Each CDR3 protein gets one entry after TCRdb re-called the PCR reads with MiXCR. The table shows more than 9,000 distinct CDR3 sequences, with roughly 57% occurring only once. To note about this clonotype: The antigen remains unidentified.

V gene TRBV28 combines with J gene TRBJ1-2; D perhaps matches TRBD1 (6 bases). This TCR was recovered from a human donor who had recovered from COVID-19. Input material: CD4+ T cells from blood, cultured in vitro. This CDR3 is CASSFTGPYGYTF. CDR3 nucleotides: TGTGCCAGCAGTTTCACAGGGCCCTATGGCTACACCTTC.